The source of this T cell receptor beta chain is a study of cytomegalovirus exposure and HLA in healthy donors. The study ran its PCR with 60 Vbeta and 13 Jbeta primers. The assay was immunoSEQ multiplex PCR, and TCRdb's table has in-frame clones only and misses some. The table includes 100,000 to 150,000 clones, roughly 78% detected once. About this clone: The antigen is not known.

Overall study results and limits: Reportedly, HLA-A and HLA-B alleles of most subjects were accurately predicted from TCR beta. Equally common other TCR beta chains were less clonally expanded than HLA-associated ones, a later analysis found.

V shed 3 bases and J shed 10 bases, with 13 bases lying between them. The CDR3 spans 13 residues. The germline V gene encodes CDR1 GTSNPN and CDR2 SVGIG (reference sequence). Sequencing was carried out using PBMCs. This TCR was sampled from a man between 25 and 39 years old in good health and CMV-seropositive. The genes are TRBV30 and TRBJ1-6; D is possibly TRBD1 (5 bases). The CDR3 nucleotides are TGTGCCTGGAGCGGAGGGGATGGGTCACCCCTCCACTTT. Protein sequence: CAWSGGDGSPLHF.